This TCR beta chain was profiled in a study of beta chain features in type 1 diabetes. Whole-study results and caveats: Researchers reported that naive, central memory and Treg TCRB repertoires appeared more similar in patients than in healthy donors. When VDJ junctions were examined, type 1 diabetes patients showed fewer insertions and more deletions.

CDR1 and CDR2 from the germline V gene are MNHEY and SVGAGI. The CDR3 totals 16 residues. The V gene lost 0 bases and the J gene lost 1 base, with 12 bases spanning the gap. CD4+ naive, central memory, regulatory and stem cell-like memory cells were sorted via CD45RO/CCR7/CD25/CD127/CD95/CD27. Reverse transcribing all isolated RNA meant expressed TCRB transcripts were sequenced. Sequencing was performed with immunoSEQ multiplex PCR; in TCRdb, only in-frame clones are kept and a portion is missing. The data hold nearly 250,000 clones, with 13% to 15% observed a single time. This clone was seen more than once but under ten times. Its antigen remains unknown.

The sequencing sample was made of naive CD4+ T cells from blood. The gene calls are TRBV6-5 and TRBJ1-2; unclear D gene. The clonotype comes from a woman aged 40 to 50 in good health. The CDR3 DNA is TGTGCCAGCAGTTACTCGACAATTGGAAGTAACTATGGCTACACCTTC. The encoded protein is CASSYSTIGSNYGYTF.